The present TCR beta chain was sequenced within a study of T cells in Graves' hyperthyroidism and ophthalmopathy. Study conclusions and caveats: Stable hyperthyroidism was told apart from ophthalmopathy by a model built on 13 V-J features. Expanded thyroid clonotypes (above 0.001) were mostly also found in blood.

The sample holds many counts of this clonotype. The target antigen is unknown. TCR beta CDR3 region amplification was performed from RNA transcripts. When the TCR CDR3 underwent first-round RT-PCR, the HTBI primer set was used. TCRdb redid the calling of the multiplex PCR reads with MiXCR, one entry per CDR3 protein. This table holds hundreds of thousands of distinct CDR3 sequences, 13% to 15% found once. Sequencing was carried out using blood. This sequence was found in a woman aged 18 to 35 with Graves' hyperthyroidism.

This chain's CDR3 is CASSPSGVMTYEQYF. The CDR3 DNA follows: TGTGCCAGCAGCCCGTCGGGGGTCATGACCTACGAGCAGTACTTC. The chain carries TRBV7-9 and TRBJ2-7, with a weak D call TRBD2 (6 bases). V was cut by 5 bases and J by 2 bases, with 16 bases left in between. Germline V gene lookup returns CDR1 SEHNR and CDR2 FQNEAQ (reference sequence). This CDR3 comprises 15 residues.